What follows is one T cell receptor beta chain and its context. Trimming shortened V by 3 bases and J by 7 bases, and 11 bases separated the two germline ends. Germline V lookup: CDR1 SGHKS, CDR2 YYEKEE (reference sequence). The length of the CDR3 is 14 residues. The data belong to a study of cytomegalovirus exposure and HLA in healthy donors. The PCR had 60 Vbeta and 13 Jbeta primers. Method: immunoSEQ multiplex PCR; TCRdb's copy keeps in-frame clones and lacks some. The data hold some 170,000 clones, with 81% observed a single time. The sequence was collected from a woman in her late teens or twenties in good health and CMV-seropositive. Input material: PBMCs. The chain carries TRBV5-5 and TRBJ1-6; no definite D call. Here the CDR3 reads CASSSLGENSPLHF. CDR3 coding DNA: TGTGCCAGCAGCTCTCTCGGGGAAAATTCACCCCTCCACTTT. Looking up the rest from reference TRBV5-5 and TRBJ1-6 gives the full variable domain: DAGVTQSPTHLIKTRGQQVTLRCSPISGHKSVSWYQQVLGQGPQFIFQYYEKEERGRGNFPDRFSARQFPNYSSELNVNALLLGDSALYLCASSSLGENSPLHFGNGTRLTVT.